This T cell receptor (beta chain) appears in the sequencing data of a study of blood T cell repertoires in COVID-19. Study overall: Sources were T cells, B-cell-depleted T cells, or PBMCs; the material itself was cDNA or gDNA.

Libraries were prepared by immunoSEQ multiplex PCR; TCRdb keeps only in-frame clonotypes and omits some of them. The table includes 130,000 or so clones, less than 85% detected once. Per the germline V gene, CDR1 is SGHDT and CDR2 is YYEEEE. The CDR3 contains 14 residues. V dropped 0 bases and J dropped 3; count of bases not matched to a gene: 1. The source of this sequence is a woman aged 60 to 75 with acute or convalescent COVID-19. The genes are TRBV5-6 and TRBJ1-2, with 8 bases aligning to TRBD1. Specimen: peripheral blood. This CDR3 reads CASSLGTGHYGYTF. CDR3 bases: TGTGCCAGCAGCTTGGGGACAGGGCACTATGGCTACACCTTC. The full variable domain, in which reference TRBV5-6 and TRBJ1-2 provide the parts outside the CDR3, is DAGVTQSPTHLIKTRGQQVTLRCSPKSGHDTVSWYQQALGQGPQFIFQYYEEEERQRGNFPDRFSGHQFPNYSSELNVNALLLGDSALYLCASSLGTGHYGYTFGSGTRLTVV.